These 28 T cell receptor beta chains were sequenced from one sample in a study of control samples from healthy donors and cancer patients. Measured with immunoSEQ multiplex PCR; TCRdb has only the in-frame clones, and not every one. The repertoire holds about 130,000 clones, with 92% as singletons. Sequencing was performed on blood. Receptor source: a woman in her forties or fifties in good health.

This clone was seen a single time. The V gene is TRBV3-1 (or the pseudogene TRBV3-2), the J gene TRBJ2-3; D is uncertain. The germline V gene has CDR1 LGHDT and CDR2 YNNKEL (reference sequence). This CDR3 contains 14 residues. The V end lost 1 base, the J end lost 4 bases, and 9 bases lay between the germline ends. DNA for the CDR3: TGTGCCAGCAGCCAAGGAGGCCTTCCAGATACGCAGTATTTT. Protein sequence: CASSQGGLPDTQYF.

This sequence joins TRBV6-5 and TRBJ1-2; 7 nucleotides align to TRBD1. Germline CDR1 MNHEY, CDR2 SVGAGI. The CDR3 is 12 amino acids. J gave up 8 bases and V 7 bases, and 7 bases lay outside the gene matches. The chain's CDR3 is CASTRTGEGYTF. The DNA of the CDR3 is TGTGCCAGCACGCGAACAGGGGAAGGCTACACCTTC.

The rearrangement uses TRBV3-1 (or the pseudogene TRBV3-2) and TRBJ2-7, with D perhaps matching TRBD1 (5 bases). Germline lookup yields CDR1 LGHDT and CDR2 YNNKEL (reference sequence). V lost 4 bases, J lost 5 bases, and 15 bases lay in between. The CDR3 is 14 residues long. DNA for the CDR3: TGTGCCAGCAGCCCGCCCGGGCAGGGCCACGAGCAGTACTTC. This gives the protein CASSPPGQGHEQYF.

V and J are TRBV19 and TRBJ1-2; tentative D call: TRBD1 (6 bases). The germline V gene encodes CDR1 LNHDA and CDR2 SQIVND (reference sequence). The CDR3 is 14 residues long. V lost 4 bases and J lost 4, with 13 bases in between. The DNA for the CDR3 is TGTGCCAGTAGTACCCTGGGGGCGAGCTATGGCTACACCTTC. Protein product: CASSTLGASYGYTF.

The chain links TRBV19 to TRBJ1-4, with TRBD1 as a possible D gene (6 bases). CDR3 length: 17 residues. CDR1 is LNHDA, CDR2 SQIVND, per germline (reference sequence). V was cut by 4 bases and J by 8 bases, with 23 bases left in between. CDR3 DNA: TGTGCCAGTAGTAATCCGAAGGCAGGGGCCGGTAGGGAAAAACTGTTTTTT. Translated: CASSNPKAGAGREKLFF.

The chain links TRBV2 to TRBJ1-3; D ambiguous. Germline V gives CDR1 SNHLY, CDR2 FYNNEI. The germline V and J ends were trimmed by 4 bases and 6 bases, with 4 bases remaining between them. CDR3 length equals 11 residues. CDR3 in amino acids: CASSVVNTIYF. The CDR3 nucleotides read TGTGCCAGCAGTGTGGTAAACACCATATATTTT.

In its sample, this clone was seen a few times. The chain uses TRBV28 and TRBJ1-2; perhaps TRBD1 as D (6 bases). Trimming removed 6 bases from V and 7 bases from J, with 21 bases in between. There are 15 residues in the CDR3. CDR1 and CDR2 from the germline V gene are MDHEN and SYDVKM. The CDR3 here is CASRRLTGQGGGYTF. The CDR3 DNA reads as TGTGCCAGCAGACGCCTCACAGGGCAAGGGGGTGGCTACACCTTC.

The rearrangement joins TRBV18 to TRBJ2-7; the match to TRBD2 covers 13 bases. The CDR3 is 16 residues long. V was pared by 3 bases and J by 3 bases, with 5 bases of the junction left unmatched. The germline gives CDR1 KGHSH, CDR2 LQKENI. CDR3 nucleotides: TGTGCCAGCTCACCCACCCGGACTAGCGGGGGCTACGAGCAGTACTTC. Amino acid sequence: CASSPTRTSGGYEQYF.

The chain employs TRBV2 and TRBJ1-6; 9 bases are a match to TRBD1. CDR3 length: 14 amino acids. Losses at the gene ends were 7 bases for V and 8 bases for J; bases not matched to a gene: 6. Germline values: CDR1 SNHLY, CDR2 FYNNEI. The CDR3, as DNA: TGTGCCAGCAAGTGGGGACAGGGAGATTCACCCCTCCACTTT. As protein: CASKWGQGDSPLHF.

The chain uses TRBV30 and TRBJ1-3; D is uncertain. The CDR3 has 16 residues. The V end was cut by 0 bases, the J end by 0 bases, with 12 bases between. The germline gives CDR1 GTSNPN, CDR2 SVGIG (reference sequence). The CDR3 is CAWSVGKRASGNTIYF. The CDR3 bases are TGTGCCTGGAGTGTAGGGAAGCGGGCCTCTGGAAACACCATATATTTT.

The V call is TRBV6-5, the J call TRBJ1-1, with TRBD1 matching 7 bases. Germline lookup yields CDR1 MNHEY and CDR2 SVGAGI. CDR3 length: 14 residues. The V segment lost 8 bases and the J segment 0 bases; nucleotides outside the gene matches: 6. The CDR3, as DNA: TGTGCCAGCTCTGAAACAGGGGTGAACACTGAAGCTTTCTTT. Protein sequence: CASSETGVNTEAFF.

The V call is TRBV19, the J call TRBJ1-6, with TRBD1 matching over 8 bases. The CDR3 covers 18 residues. The ends lost 3 bases at V and 10 bases at J; junction bases unmatched: 17. CDR1 and CDR2 from the germline V gene are LNHDA and SQIVND (reference sequence). The CDR3 bases are TGTGCCAGTAGTATGGGCGTCCCGGGACAGGCTCTCGGGTCACCCCTCCACTTT. Translated, it gives CASSMGVPGQALGSPLHF.

The chain has TRBV5-1 and TRBJ2-2; 7 nucleotides align to TRBD2. The V gene's germline CDR1 is SGHRS and CDR2 YFSETQ. Losses at the gene ends were 6 bases for V and 7 bases for J; bases not matched to a gene: 9. The CDR3 runs 14 residues. CDR3 sequence: CASTRTSGIGELFF. Written as DNA, the CDR3 is TGCGCCAGCACCAGGACTAGTGGGATCGGGGAGCTGTTTTTT.

V is TRBV5-1 and J is TRBJ2-1, with TRBD1 identical over 8 bases. This CDR3 comprises 14 residues. Per germline, CDR1 SGHRS and CDR2 YFSETQ. V lost 6 bases, J lost 6 bases, and 8 bases stayed unmatched. The CDR3 nucleotides read TGCGCCAGCACCAATCAGGGGGCGGGCAATGAGCAGTTCTTC. This translates into CASTNQGAGNEQFF.

The chain combines TRBV5-1 with TRBJ2-2; 8 bases align to TRBD2. CDR1 is SGHRS and CDR2 is YFSETQ in the germline V gene. V shed 7 bases and J 1 base; nucleotides not matched to a gene: 9. The CDR3 covers 16 residues. The CDR3 loop is CASLGPGGQNTGELFF. CDR3 sequence (DNA): TGCGCCAGCTTGGGCCCGGGAGGGCAGAACACCGGGGAGCTGTTTTTT.

The CDR3 DNA is TGTGCCAGTAGGCCGGGACAGGGGGCTGGGAACCAGCATTTT. It translates to CASRPGQGAGNQHF. The chain couples TRBV19 to TRBJ1-5; 12 nucleotides match TRBD1. Germline CDR1 reads LNHDA; CDR2 reads SQIVND (reference sequence). The CDR3 is 14 amino acids. After removal of 6 bases from V and 12 bases from J, the junction contained 9 bases not matched to a gene.

V is TRBV7-8 and J is TRBJ2-3; D uncertain. Deletions cut 3 bases from V and 5 bases from J, with 12 bases between. The V gene's germline CDR1 is SGHVS and CDR2 FQNEAQ. This CDR3 comprises 14 residues. The CDR3 bases are TGTGCCAGCAGCTTTGGCGGCCTGGGAGATACGCAGTATTTT. Protein sequence: CASSFGGLGDTQYF.

The chain uses TRBV6-5 and TRBJ1-2; 9 bases agree with TRBD1. Germline CDR1 and CDR2: MNHEY and SVGAGI. With 7 bases clipped from V and 7 bases from J, the junction kept 7 bases outside the gene matches. The CDR3 consists of 13 residues. The CDR3 spells CASTQDRGGGYTF. The CDR3, as DNA: TGTGCCAGCACCCAGGACAGGGGCGGTGGCTACACCTTC.

This chain joins TRBV19 and TRBJ1-2; 9 positions agree with TRBD1. Germline loops: CDR1 LNHDA, CDR2 SQIVND (reference sequence). This CDR3 has 14 amino acids. V lost 3 bases, J lost 7 bases, and 6 bases stayed unmatched. CDR3 DNA sequence: TGTGCCAGTAGTATTTGGGGACAGGGCGCTGGCTACACCTTC. Its translation is CASSIWGQGAGYTF.

This chain links TRBV7-9 with TRBJ2-7; a weak D match, TRBD2 (5 bases). Germline-derived CDR1 and CDR2 are SEHNR and FQNEAQ (reference sequence). The CDR3 spans 15 residues. V lost 5 bases, J lost 0 bases, and 14 bases lay in between. The CDR3 spells CASSPGPGNSYEQYF. CDR3 DNA sequence: TGTGCCAGCAGCCCCGGACCGGGGAACTCCTACGAGCAGTACTTC.

The chain combines TRBV2 with TRBJ2-2; D might be TRBD1 (5 bases). The CDR3 totals 15 residues. CDR1 SNHLY and CDR2 FYNNEI come from the germline V gene. Trimming pared 0 bases from V and 5 bases from J, leaving 10 bases between. CDR3 loop: CASSEAGAWTGELFF. Written as DNA, the CDR3 is TGTGCCAGCAGTGAAGCAGGGGCATGGACCGGGGAGCTGTTTTTT.

The chain has TRBV30 and TRBJ1-1; perhaps TRBD1 as D (6 bases). Trimming took 7 bases from V and 3 from J, leaving 12 bases between them. The CDR3 has 12 residues. The germline V gene encodes CDR1 GTSNPN and CDR2 SVGIG (reference sequence). Written as DNA, the CDR3 is TGTGCCTTGAACAGGGCGCACACTGAAGCTTTCTTT. It yields the protein CALNRAHTEAFF.

The J gene is TRBJ1-4, the V gene TRBV6-5; 7 bases fit TRBD1. The CDR3 runs 16 residues. Per the germline V gene, CDR1 is MNHEY and CDR2 is SVGAGI. V lost 4 bases, J lost 5 bases, and 10 bases stayed unmatched. CDR3 bases: TGTGCCAGCAGTTCCCTGACAGGGAGGCGGAATGAAAAACTGTTTTTT. Protein: CASSSLTGRRNEKLFF.

The chain is built from TRBV29-1 and TRBJ2-6; no definite D call. With 5 bases removed from V and 8 bases from J, the gap between germline ends came to 10 bases. The CDR3 has 12 amino acids. Germline CDR1 reads SQVTM; CDR2 reads ANQGSEA. This CDR3 is CSVYEVSNVLTF. CDR3 DNA sequence: TGCAGCGTTTATGAGGTGTCCAACGTCCTGACTTTC.

V gene TRBV7-9 combines with J gene TRBJ2-3; no definite D call. Trimming removed 0 bases at V and 1 base at J, with 8 bases between. Germline lookup yields CDR1 SEHNR and CDR2 FQNEAQ (reference sequence). CDR3 length: 15 residues. CDR3 DNA: TGTGCCAGCAGCTTAGCATCCGGGCGCACAGATACGCAGTATTTT. This sequence encodes CASSLASGRTDTQYF.

J is TRBJ2-2 and V is TRBV13, with TRBD2 identical over 7 bases. The CDR3 is made up of 15 amino acids. Germline-derived CDR1 and CDR2 are PRHDT and FYEKMQ (reference sequence). After removal of 8 bases from V and 4 bases from J, the junction contained 10 bases not matched to a gene. The CDR3 coding sequence is TGTGCCAGCCGGCAAGCGGGAATTATCACCGGGGAGCTGTTTTTT. Translating it yields CASRQAGIITGELFF. The whole variable domain, remainder taken from reference TRBV13 and TRBJ2-2, is AAGVIQSPRHLIKEKRETATLKCYPIPRHDTVYWYQQGPGQDPQFLISFYEKMQSDKGSIPDRFSAQQFSDYHSELNMSSLELGDSALYFCASRQAGIITGELFFGEGSRLTVL.

The chain employs TRBV6-5 and TRBJ2-1; 9 nucleotides match TRBD2. Germline V gene lookup returns CDR1 MNHEY and CDR2 SVGAGI. V trimming: 0 bases; J trimming: 8 bases; junction bases outside the gene matches: 5. The CDR3 has 15 residues. Here the CDR3 DNA reads TGTGCCAGCAGTTACTCTAGCGGGGGCTCCCATGAGCAGTTCTTC. It encodes CASSYSSGGSHEQFF.

This clone was observed a single time. This sequence joins TRBV10-3 and TRBJ1-5; tentatively, D is TRBD1 (6 bases). This CDR3 has 14 amino acids. Germline CDR1 ENHRY, CDR2 SYGVKD. V was cut by 0 bases and J by 5 bases, with 8 bases left in between. For the CDR3, the DNA is TGTGCCATCAGTGAGTCTGGGGGGCATCAGCCCCAGCATTTT. Encoded protein: CAISESGGHQPQHF.